The 27 T cell receptor beta chains reported below all come from one sample, sequenced in a study of cytomegalovirus exposure and HLA in healthy donors. It was with 60 Vbeta and 13 Jbeta primers that the PCR ran. Assay: immunoSEQ multiplex PCR; the TCRdb copy retains only in-frame clones and omits some. The data hold about 130,000 clones, with approximately 86% observed a single time. The sample was PBMCs. These receptors originate from a boy between 10 and 17 years old in good health and CMV-seronegative.

The J gene is TRBJ2-7, the V gene TRBV15; weak D call: TRBD1 (5 bases). This CDR3 has 16 amino acids. Germline assignment: CDR1 LNHNV and CDR2 YYDKDF (reference sequence). V dropped 1 base and J dropped 6 bases, with 19 bases sitting between them. CDR3 sequence reads: CATSRGLGEQVAEQYF. CDR3 DNA sequence: TGTGCCACCAGCAGAGGCTTAGGGGAACAGGTCGCCGAGCAGTACTTC.

V and J are TRBV5-1 and TRBJ2-7; 7 bases agree with TRBD2. Germline V gene lookup returns CDR1 SGHRS and CDR2 YFSETQ. The CDR3 is 16 amino acids. J gave up 6 bases and V 3 bases, and 15 bases lay outside the gene matches. CDR3 sequence: CASSSLTGTTRLEQYF. In nucleotides, the CDR3 is TGCGCCAGCAGCTCCCTAACCGGGACTACCCGTCTCGAGCAGTACTTC.

Turning to this clone: Other DNA sequences in this sample translate to the same CDR3. The genes are TRBV9 and TRBJ2-7; perhaps TRBD2 as D (6 bases). Germline loops: CDR1 SGDLS, CDR2 YYNGEE. Trimming stripped 0 bases from V and 7 bases from J, with 14 bases between. CDR3 length equals 14 residues. In nucleotides, the CDR3 is TGTGCCAGCAGCGTAGAGGGACTTGGGGCGGAGCAGTACTTC. It yields the protein CASSVEGLGAEQYF.

This chain joins TRBV4-3 and TRBJ1-2; D may be TRBD1 (6 bases). The germline V gene has CDR1 LGHNA and CDR2 YSLEER. The CDR3 has 15 amino acids. The V and J ends lost 2 bases and 4 bases respectively, with 14 bases between them. Here the CDR3 reads CASSQPGATSYGYTF. CDR3 bases: TGCGCCAGCAGCCAACCAGGGGCAACTAGCTATGGCTACACCTTC.

This chain links TRBV5-1 with TRBJ2-7; D may be TRBD1 (5 bases). The CDR3 totals 12 residues. CDR1 is SGHRS and CDR2 is YFSETQ in the germline V gene. V lost 0 bases and J lost 4, with 5 bases in between. CDR3 nucleotide sequence: TGCGCCAGCAGCTTGGAGGGGTACGAGCAGTACTTC. Translation gives CASSLEGYEQYF.

This clone was seen more than once but under ten times. Other DNA sequences from this sample encode an identical CDR3 as well. The chain uses TRBV13 and TRBJ2-7; D is possibly TRBD1 (5 bases). Germline CDR1 and CDR2: PRHDT and FYEKMQ (reference sequence). The CDR3 is 17 amino acids. Trimming removed 0 bases from V and 0 bases from J, with 15 bases in between. The CDR3 DNA follows: TGTGCCAGCAGCTTAGGTGACAGAGCATTACACTCCTACGAGCAGTACTTC. It encodes CASSLGDRALHSYEQYF.

This rearrangement joins TRBV5-6 to TRBJ2-5; 11 nucleotides align to TRBD2. The trim removed 0 bases at V and 5 bases at J, leaving 3 bases unmatched. This CDR3 is 15 amino acids long. CDR1 and CDR2 from the germline V gene are SGHDT and YYEEEE. The DNA of the CDR3 is TGTGCCAGCAGCTTGGTACTAGCGGGAGAGGAGACCCAGTACTTC. It translates to CASSLVLAGEETQYF.

The gene calls are TRBV7-9 and TRBJ1-2; no reliable D call. Germline assignment: CDR1 SEHNR and CDR2 FQNEAQ (reference sequence). The ends were cut back, 6 bases at V and 0 bases at J, with 8 bases in the middle. This CDR3 is 13 amino acids long. In DNA, the CDR3 is TGTGCCAGCAGTGTAGATGCTAACTATGGCTACACCTTC. Encoded protein: CASSVDANYGYTF.

The chain couples TRBV5-6 to TRBJ1-2; possibly TRBD1 for D (6 bases). CDR1 and CDR2 from the germline V gene are SGHDT and YYEEEE. Trimming stripped 3 bases from V and 7 bases from J, with 16 bases between. The CDR3 is 14 residues long. The CDR3 spells CASSSLQGRGGYTF. CDR3 sequence (DNA): TGTGCCAGCAGCTCCCTACAGGGAAGGGGTGGCTACACCTTC.

This clone appeared a single time. V gene TRBV5-1 combines with J gene TRBJ2-7; D uncertain. Germline V lookup: CDR1 SGHRS, CDR2 YFSETQ. Trimming removed 0 bases at V and 1 base at J, with 5 bases between. The CDR3 is 13 amino acids. Written as DNA, the CDR3 is TGCGCCAGCAGCTTGGTACAGTCCTACGAGCAGTACTTC. This sequence encodes CASSLVQSYEQYF.

The V and J genes are TRBV5-1 and TRBJ2-1; 14 bases are shared with TRBD2. V gave up 2 bases and J gave up 9 bases; unmatched junction bases: 10. Germline V gene data show CDR1 as SGHRS and CDR2 as YFSETQ. There are 17 residues in the CDR3. In DNA, the CDR3 is TGCGCCAGCAGCTTTTTCCTGACTAGCGGGAGGGCGGGTGAGCAGTTCTTC. Amino acids: CASSFFLTSGRAGEQFF. Filled out from reference TRBV5-1 and TRBJ2-1, the complete variable domain reads KAGVTQTPRYLIKTRGQQVTLSCSPISGHRSVSWYQQTPGQGLQFLFEYFSETQRNKGNFPGRFSGRQFSNSRSEMNVSTLELGDSALYLCASSFFLTSGRAGEQFFGPGTRLTVL.

The rearrangement links TRBV5-6 to TRBJ1-1, with a tentative D call TRBD1 (6 bases). V lost 0 bases and J 7 bases, leaving 7 bases between the germline ends. Germline V gene sequence: CDR1 SGHDT, CDR2 YYEEEE. The CDR3 sequence is 12 residues long. CDR3 bases: TGTGCCAGCAGCTTGGCACAGGGTGAAGCTTTCTTT. Protein product: CASSLAQGEAFF.

CDR3 nucleotide sequence: TGTGCCACCAGCAGAGCGGGGGACAGGTCGGCTTTCTTT. Its translation is CATSRAGDRSAFF. The rearrangement links TRBV15 to TRBJ1-1; 8 bases align to TRBD1. J gave up 11 bases and V 1 base, and 6 bases lay outside the gene matches. Looked up from germline, CDR1 is LNHNV and CDR2 is YYDKDF (reference sequence). The CDR3 spans 13 residues.

This chain connects TRBV6-6 to TRBJ2-3; 8 bases are shared with TRBD2. This CDR3 has 15 residues. Germline trimming cut 0 bases from V and 8 bases from J; bases unmatched to any gene: 7. Germline V lookup: CDR1 MNHNY, CDR2 SVGAGI (reference sequence). The DNA for the CDR3 is TGTGCCAGCAGTTACTCCTTAGCGGGAATTGGTACGCAGTATTTT. This sequence encodes CASSYSLAGIGTQYF.

The chain combines TRBV27 with TRBJ2-7; D is perhaps TRBD2 (6 bases). Germline V gives CDR1 MNHEY, CDR2 SMNVEV (reference sequence). The CDR3 covers 14 residues. V gave up 3 bases and J gave up 5 bases, with 14 bases separating them. The CDR3 nucleotides read TGTGCCAGCAGTTTTTATGGGCGGGGCGACGAGCAGTACTTC. This sequence encodes CASSFYGRGDEQYF.

This sequence joins TRBV9 and TRBJ1-2; D not resolved. With 4 bases removed from V and 2 bases from J, the gap between germline ends came to 9 bases. The CDR3 length is 13 residues. CDR1 and CDR2 from the germline V gene are SGDLS and YYNGEE. The CDR3 is CASSLDMNYGYTF. The CDR3 DNA reads as TGTGCCAGCAGCTTAGACATGAACTATGGCTACACCTTC.

This clone was seen only a few times. V is TRBV6-5 and J is TRBJ2-1; TRBD1 matches 8 bases. The CDR3 extends over 13 amino acids. Germline V CDR1 and CDR2: MNHEY, SVGAGI. The J segment lost 6 bases and the V segment lost 4 bases, leaving 2 bases of the junction unmatched. The CDR3 sequence is CASSSTGGNEQFF. In DNA, the CDR3 is TGTGCCAGCAGTTCAACAGGGGGCAATGAGCAGTTCTTC.

This chain links TRBV5-5 with TRBJ1-3, with a tentative D call TRBD1 (5 bases). Trimming pared 2 bases from V and 1 base from J, leaving 10 bases between. CDR3 size: 15 residues. The germline gives CDR1 SGHKS, CDR2 YYEKEE (reference sequence). The CDR3 DNA sequence: TGTGCCAGCAGCTTCAGGGATCTATCTGGAAACACCATATATTTT. Residues: CASSFRDLSGNTIYF.

This rearrangement joins TRBV9 to TRBJ2-5, with 14 bases identical to TRBD2. Trimming removed 4 bases from V and 2 bases from J; junction bases left unmatched: 4. CDR3 length: 16 residues. Germline lookup yields CDR1 SGDLS and CDR2 YYNGEE. In DNA, the CDR3 is TGTGCCAGCAGCCCTAGACTAGCGGGGGGGCAAGAGACCCAGTACTTC. As protein: CASSPRLAGGQETQYF.

The chain carries TRBV7-9 and TRBJ2-1, with no clear D. V dropped 2 bases and J dropped 5 bases, with 7 bases sitting between them. The germline V gene has CDR1 SEHNR and CDR2 FQNEAQ (reference sequence). The CDR3 covers 13 residues. CDR3 in DNA: TGTGCCAGCAGCTTAAACAGTAACAATGAGCAGTTCTTC. It yields the protein CASSLNSNNEQFF.

CDR3 DNA: TGTGCCAGCAGCCATGGGGGGGCTTGGGGCTCTGGAAACACCATATATTTT. The encoded protein is CASSHGGAWGSGNTIYF. The chain couples TRBV13 to TRBJ1-3; the D gene is possibly TRBD1 (6 bases). Germline V gene data show CDR1 as PRHDT and CDR2 as FYEKMQ (reference sequence). CDR3 length: 17 residues. The V and J ends lost 5 bases and 0 bases respectively, with 17 bases between them.

The CDR3 spells CASNLRAANTEAFF. In DNA, the CDR3 is TGTGCCAGCAACCTGAGGGCGGCGAACACTGAAGCTTTCTTT. This chain joins TRBV2 and TRBJ1-1; D is unclear. Trimming removed 7 bases from V and 1 base from J, with 13 bases in between. CDR3 length: 14 residues. Germline values: CDR1 SNHLY, CDR2 FYNNEI.

Points on this clone: The junction does not match germline at one end; this may be a read error. The chain has TRBV5-6 and TRBJ1-2, with D perhaps TRBD1 (6 bases). The germline CDR1 and CDR2 sequences are SGHDT and YYEEEE. The CDR3 sequence is 14 residues long. CDR3 amino acids: CASSLVQGNYGYPF. CDR3 nucleotide sequence: TGTGCCAGCAGCTTGGTACAGGGAAACTATGGCTACCCCTTC.

The chain employs TRBV5-5 and TRBJ1-2, with 7 bases lining up with TRBD1. Germline values: CDR1 SGHKS, CDR2 YYEKEE (reference sequence). After removal of 5 bases from V and 0 bases from J, the junction contained 13 bases not matched to a gene. The CDR3 covers 17 residues. CDR3 coding DNA: TGTGCCAGCAGAATGATGTGGCAGGGGGTCACTAACTATGGCTACACCTTC. Translating gives CASRMMWQGVTNYGYTF.

The rearrangement links TRBV5-1 to TRBJ1-4, with D possibly matching TRBD1 (6 bases). Germline CDR1 SGHRS, CDR2 YFSETQ. The CDR3 totals 14 residues. The V end was cut by 3 bases, the J end by 8 bases, with 14 bases between. CDR3 coding DNA: TGCGCCAGCAGCTCCACGGGAGGGGGGGAAAAACTGTTTTTT. This translates into CASSSTGGGEKLFF. The full variable domain, its missing parts supplied by reference TRBV5-1 and TRBJ1-4, is KAGVTQTPRYLIKTRGQQVTLSCSPISGHRSVSWYQQTPGQGLQFLFEYFSETQRNKGNFPGRFSGRQFSNSRSEMNVSTLELGDSALYLCASSSTGGGEKLFFGSGTQLSVL.

The chain links TRBV18 to TRBJ1-2; 8 bases fit TRBD1. With V trimmed by 4 bases and J by 0 bases, 1 base remained unmatched. The CDR3 loop spans 14 amino acids. Germline CDR1 and CDR2: KGHSH and LQKENI. The CDR3: CASSRTGSNYGYTF. As DNA, the CDR3 is TGTGCCAGCTCACGGACAGGGTCTAACTATGGCTACACCTTC.

The V and J genes are TRBV7-8 and TRBJ1-1, with D perhaps TRBD1 (5 bases). CDR3 length equals 17 residues. The V gene lost 4 bases and the J gene lost 5 bases, with 23 bases spanning the gap. The germline V gene encodes CDR1 SGHVS and CDR2 FQNEAQ. The CDR3 DNA follows: TGTGCCAGCAGCTCCAACGTGGGCAGGTTGGAGGGGACTGAAGCTTTCTTT. Protein product: CASSSNVGRLEGTEAFF.